Detailed here is one T cell receptor (beta chain). TCRdb's table, derived via immunoSEQ multiplex PCR, lists solely in-frame clones and lacks some. The table records approximately 170,000 clones, 80% to 90% of them present only once. The data belong to a study of blood T cell repertoires in COVID-19. Whole-study context: There were acute and convalescent COVID-19 samples, and they came from the United States, Italy and Spain. In each case, the material was cDNA or gDNA derived from T cells, B-cell-depleted T cells, or PBMCs.

V gave up 2 bases and J gave up 5 bases, with 15 bases separating them. Germline CDR1 and CDR2: SEHNR and FQNEAQ (reference sequence). This CDR3 contains 15 residues. Sequencing used peripheral blood. The clonotype originates from a woman aged 70-85 years with acute or convalescent COVID-19. V gene TRBV7-9 combines with J gene TRBJ1-2, with D possibly matching TRBD1 (5 bases). The CDR3 nucleotides are TGTGCCAGCAGCTTAATACAGATTGGGACTTATGGCTACACCTTC. Amino acid sequence: CASSLIQIGTYGYTF. Combining the CDR3 with reference TRBV7-9 and TRBJ1-2 gives the whole variable domain DTGVSQNPRHKITKRGQNVTFRCDPISEHNRLYWYRQTLGQGPEFLTYFQNEAQLEKSRLLSDRFSAERPKGSFSTLEIQRTEQGDSAMYLCASSLIQIGTYGYTFGSGTRLTVV.